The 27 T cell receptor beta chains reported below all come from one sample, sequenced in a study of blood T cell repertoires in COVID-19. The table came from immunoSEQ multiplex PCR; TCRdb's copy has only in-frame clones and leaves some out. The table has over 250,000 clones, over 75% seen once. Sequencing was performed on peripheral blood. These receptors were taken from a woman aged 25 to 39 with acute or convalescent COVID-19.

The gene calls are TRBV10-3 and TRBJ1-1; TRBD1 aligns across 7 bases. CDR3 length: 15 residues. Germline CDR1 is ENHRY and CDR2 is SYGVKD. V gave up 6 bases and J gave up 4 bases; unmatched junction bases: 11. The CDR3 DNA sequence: TGTGCCATCAGCCCGGGACAGCCGATGGGCACTGAAGCTTTCTTT. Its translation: CAISPGQPMGTEAFF.

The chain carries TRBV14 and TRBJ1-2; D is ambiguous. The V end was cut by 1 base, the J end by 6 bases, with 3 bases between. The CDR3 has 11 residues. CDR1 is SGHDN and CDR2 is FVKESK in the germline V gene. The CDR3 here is CASSQGHGYTF. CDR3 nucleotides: TGTGCCAGCAGCCAAGGGCATGGCTACACCTTC.

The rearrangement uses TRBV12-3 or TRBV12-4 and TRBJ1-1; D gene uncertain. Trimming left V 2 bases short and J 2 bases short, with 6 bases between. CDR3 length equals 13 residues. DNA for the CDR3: TGTGCCAGCAGTTTACAGATTAACACTGAAGCTTTCTTT. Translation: CASSLQINTEAFF.

The CDR3 is CASSPRLAADTQYF. The CDR3 bases are TGTGCCAGCAGCCCTAGACTAGCAGCAGATACGCAGTATTTT. The chain has TRBV11-2 and TRBJ2-3; 7 nucleotides line up with TRBD2. The germline CDR1 and CDR2 sequences are SGHAT and FQNNGV. After removal of 5 bases from V and 4 bases from J, the junction contained 6 bases not matched to a gene. The CDR3 covers 14 residues.

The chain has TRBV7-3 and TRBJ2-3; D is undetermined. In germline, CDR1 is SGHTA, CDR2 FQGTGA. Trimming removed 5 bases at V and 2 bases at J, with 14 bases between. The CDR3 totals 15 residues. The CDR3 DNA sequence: TGTGCCAGCAGCCCCAGTAACGTTCCCACAGATACGCAGTATTTT. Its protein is CASSPSNVPTDTQYF.

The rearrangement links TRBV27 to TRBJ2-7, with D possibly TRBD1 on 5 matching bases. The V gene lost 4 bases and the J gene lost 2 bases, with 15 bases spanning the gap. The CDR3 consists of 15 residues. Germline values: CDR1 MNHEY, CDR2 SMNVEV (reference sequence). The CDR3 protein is CASSSTGGPTYEQYF. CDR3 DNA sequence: TGTGCCAGCAGTTCCACAGGCGGACCAACCTACGAGCAGTACTTC.

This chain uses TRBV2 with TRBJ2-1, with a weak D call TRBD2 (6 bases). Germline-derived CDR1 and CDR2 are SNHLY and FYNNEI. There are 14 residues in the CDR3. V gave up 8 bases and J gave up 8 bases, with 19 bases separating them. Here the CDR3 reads CASGRDSHRDEQFF. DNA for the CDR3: TGTGCCAGCGGCCGGGACTCACACAGAGATGAGCAGTTCTTC.

The CDR3 coding sequence is TGTGCCAGCAGCCACCCGGGACAATCCTACGAGCAGTACTTC. Amino acid sequence: CASSHPGQSYEQYF. The rearrangement links TRBV7-2 to TRBJ2-7; weak D call: TRBD1 (6 bases). The V and J ends lost 5 bases and 1 base respectively, with 12 bases between them. Germline V gene sequence: CDR1 SGHTA, CDR2 FQGNSA. The CDR3 has 14 amino acids.

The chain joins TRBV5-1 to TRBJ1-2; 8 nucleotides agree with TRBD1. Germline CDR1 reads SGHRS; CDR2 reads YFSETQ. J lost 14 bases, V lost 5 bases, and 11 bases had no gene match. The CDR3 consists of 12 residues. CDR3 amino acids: CASSLLGQVRTF. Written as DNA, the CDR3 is TGCGCCAGCAGTCTCTTGGGACAGGTTCGGACCTTC.

In nucleotides, the CDR3 is TGTGCCAGCAGCTTACGACTAGCCCGTTCGGGTGAGCAGTACTTC. This codes for CASSLRLARSGEQYF. The rearrangement links TRBV11-2 to TRBJ2-7, with 7 bases that match TRBD2. V was clipped by 2 bases and J by 7 bases; unmatched bases: 11. CDR1 and CDR2 from the germline V gene are SGHAT and FQNNGV. This CDR3 region has 15 residues. Together with reference TRBV11-2 and TRBJ2-7, the CDR3 gives the full variable domain: EAGVAQSPRYKIIEKRQSVAFWCNPISGHATLYWYQQILGQGPKLLIQFQNNGVVDDSQLPKDRFSAERLKGVDSTLKIQPAKLEDSAVYLCASSLRLARSGEQYFGPGTRLTVT.

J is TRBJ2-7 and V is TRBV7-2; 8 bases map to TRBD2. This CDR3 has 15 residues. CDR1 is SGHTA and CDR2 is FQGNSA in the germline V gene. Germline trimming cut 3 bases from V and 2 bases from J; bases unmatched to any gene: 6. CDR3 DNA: TGTGCCAGCAGCTTGTCTAGCGGGTTAACCTACGAGCAGTACTTC. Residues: CASSLSSGLTYEQYF.

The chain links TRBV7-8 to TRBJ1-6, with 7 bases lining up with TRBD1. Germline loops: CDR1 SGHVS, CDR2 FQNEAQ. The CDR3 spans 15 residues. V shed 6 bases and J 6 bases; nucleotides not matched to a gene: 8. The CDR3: CASSPGQVRNSPLHF. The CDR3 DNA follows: TGTGCCAGCAGTCCCGGACAGGTCCGTAATTCACCCCTCCACTTT. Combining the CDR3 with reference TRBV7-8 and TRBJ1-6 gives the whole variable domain GAGVSQSPRYKVAKRGQDVALRCDPISGHVSLFWYQQALGQGPEFLTYFQNEAQLDKSGLPSDRFFAERPEGSVSTLKIQRTQQEDSAVYLCASSPGQVRNSPLHFGNGTRLTVT.

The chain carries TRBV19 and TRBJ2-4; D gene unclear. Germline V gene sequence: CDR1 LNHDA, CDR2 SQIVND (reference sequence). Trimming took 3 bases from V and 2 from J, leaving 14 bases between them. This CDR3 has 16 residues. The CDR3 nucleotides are TGTGCCAGTAGTATCACTCCCCTTCGAACCAAAAACATTCAGTACTTC. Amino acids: CASSITPLRTKNIQYF.

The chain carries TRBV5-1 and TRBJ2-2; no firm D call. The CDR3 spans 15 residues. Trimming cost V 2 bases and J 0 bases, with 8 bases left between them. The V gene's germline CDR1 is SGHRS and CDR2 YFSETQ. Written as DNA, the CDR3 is TGCGCCAGCAGCTTCCAAGCAACGAACACCGGGGAGCTGTTTTTT. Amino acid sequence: CASSFQATNTGELFF.

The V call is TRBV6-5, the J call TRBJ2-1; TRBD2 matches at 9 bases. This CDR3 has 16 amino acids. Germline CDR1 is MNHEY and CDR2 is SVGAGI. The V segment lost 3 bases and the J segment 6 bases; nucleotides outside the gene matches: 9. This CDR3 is CASSYLSGRKGNEQFF. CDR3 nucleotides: TGTGCCAGCAGTTATCTGAGCGGGAGGAAGGGCAATGAGCAGTTCTTC.

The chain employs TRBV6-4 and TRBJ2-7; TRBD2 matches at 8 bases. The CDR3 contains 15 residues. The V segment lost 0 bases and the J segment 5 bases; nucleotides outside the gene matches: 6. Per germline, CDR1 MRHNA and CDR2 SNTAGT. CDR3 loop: CASSDSWREVNEQYF. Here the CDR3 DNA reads TGTGCCAGCAGTGACTCATGGCGGGAGGTCAACGAGCAGTACTTC.

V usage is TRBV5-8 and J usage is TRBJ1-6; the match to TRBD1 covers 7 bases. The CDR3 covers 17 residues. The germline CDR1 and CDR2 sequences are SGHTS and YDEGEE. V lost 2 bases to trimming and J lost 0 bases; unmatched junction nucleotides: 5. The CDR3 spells CASSFWTGSSYNSPLHF. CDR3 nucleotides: TGTGCCAGCAGCTTTTGGACAGGCAGCTCCTATAATTCACCCCTCCACTTT.

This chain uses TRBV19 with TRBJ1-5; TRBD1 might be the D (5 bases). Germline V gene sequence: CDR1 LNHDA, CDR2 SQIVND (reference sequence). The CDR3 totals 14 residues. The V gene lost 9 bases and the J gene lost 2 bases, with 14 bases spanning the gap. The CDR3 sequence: CASGLIGGNQPQHF. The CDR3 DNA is TGTGCCAGCGGTCTGATAGGGGGCAATCAGCCCCAGCATTTT.

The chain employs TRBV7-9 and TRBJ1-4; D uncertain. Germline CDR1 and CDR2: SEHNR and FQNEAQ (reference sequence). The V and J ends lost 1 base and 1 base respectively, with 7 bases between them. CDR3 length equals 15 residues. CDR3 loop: CASSLEGGTNEKLFF. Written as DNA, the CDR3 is TGTGCCAGCAGCTTAGAAGGAGGAACTAATGAAAAACTGTTTTTT.

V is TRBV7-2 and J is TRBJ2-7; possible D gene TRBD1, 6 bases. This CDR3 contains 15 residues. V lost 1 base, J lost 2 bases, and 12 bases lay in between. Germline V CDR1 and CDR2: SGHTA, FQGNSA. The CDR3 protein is CASSLVGQLPYEQYF. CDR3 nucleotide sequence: TGTGCCAGCAGCTTAGTAGGACAGCTACCCTACGAGCAGTACTTC. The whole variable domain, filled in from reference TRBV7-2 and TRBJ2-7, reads GAGVSQSPSNKVTEKGKDVELRCDPISGHTALYWYRQSLGQGLEFLIYFQGNSAPDKSGLPSDRFSAERTGGSVSTLTIQRTQQEDSAVYLCASSLVGQLPYEQYFGPGTRLTVT.

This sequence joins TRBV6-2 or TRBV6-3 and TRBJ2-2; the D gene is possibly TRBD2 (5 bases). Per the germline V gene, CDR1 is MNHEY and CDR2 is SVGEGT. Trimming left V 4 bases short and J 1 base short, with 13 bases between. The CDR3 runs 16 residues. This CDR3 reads CASSSLVGRNTGELFF. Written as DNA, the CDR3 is TGTGCCAGCAGTTCCCTGGTAGGGAGGAACACCGGGGAGCTGTTTTTT.

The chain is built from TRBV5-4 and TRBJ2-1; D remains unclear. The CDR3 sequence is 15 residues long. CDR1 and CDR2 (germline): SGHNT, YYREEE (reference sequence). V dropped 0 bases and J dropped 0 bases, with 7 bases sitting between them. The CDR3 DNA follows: TGTGCCAGCAGCTTGGGGCTAGGCTCCTACAATGAGCAGTTCTTC. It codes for CASSLGLGSYNEQFF.

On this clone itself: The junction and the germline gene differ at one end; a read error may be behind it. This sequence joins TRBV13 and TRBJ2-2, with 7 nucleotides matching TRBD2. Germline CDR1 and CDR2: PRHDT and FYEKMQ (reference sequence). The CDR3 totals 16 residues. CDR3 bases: TGTGCCAGCAGCCTAGGGGCGGGAGTCAGCACCGGGGAGCTGTTTTTT. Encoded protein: CASSLGAGVSTGELFF.

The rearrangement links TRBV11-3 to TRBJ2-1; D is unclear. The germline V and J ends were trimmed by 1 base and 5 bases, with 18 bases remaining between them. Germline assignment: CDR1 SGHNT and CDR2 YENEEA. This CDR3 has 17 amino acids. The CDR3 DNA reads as TGTGCCAGCAGCTTAGGTATTGACGGAACTCGGGACAATGAGCAGTTCTTC. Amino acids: CASSLGIDGTRDNEQFF. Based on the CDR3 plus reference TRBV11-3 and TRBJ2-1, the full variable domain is EAGVVQSPRYKIIEKKQPVAFWCNPISGHNTLYWYLQNLGQGPELLIRYENEEAVDDSQLPKDRFSAERLKGVDSTLKIQPAELGDSAVYLCASSLGIDGTRDNEQFFGPGTRLTVL.

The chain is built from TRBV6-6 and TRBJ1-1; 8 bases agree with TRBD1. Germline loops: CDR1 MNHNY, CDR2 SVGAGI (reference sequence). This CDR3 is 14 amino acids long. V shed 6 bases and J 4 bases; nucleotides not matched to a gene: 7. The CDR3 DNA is TGTGCCAGCAGCCACGGGCAGGGGGCCACTGAAGCTTTCTTT. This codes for CASSHGQGATEAFF.

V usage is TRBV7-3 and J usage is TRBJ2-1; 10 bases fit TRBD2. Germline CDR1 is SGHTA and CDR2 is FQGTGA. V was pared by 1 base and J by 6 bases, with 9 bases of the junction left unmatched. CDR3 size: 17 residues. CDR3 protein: CASSLKVSGRAPNEQFF. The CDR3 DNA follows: TGTGCCAGCAGCTTAAAGGTAAGCGGGAGGGCCCCCAATGAGCAGTTCTTC.

The CDR3 sequence is CASSSRDIGNTEAFF. The CDR3 region has the DNA TGCGCCAGCAGCTCACGGGACATCGGTAACACTGAAGCTTTCTTT. V gene TRBV5-1 combines with J gene TRBJ1-1; weak D call: TRBD1 (6 bases). The CDR3 is 15 amino acids. V lost 3 bases and J lost 2, with 14 bases in between. CDR1 is SGHRS, CDR2 YFSETQ, per germline.